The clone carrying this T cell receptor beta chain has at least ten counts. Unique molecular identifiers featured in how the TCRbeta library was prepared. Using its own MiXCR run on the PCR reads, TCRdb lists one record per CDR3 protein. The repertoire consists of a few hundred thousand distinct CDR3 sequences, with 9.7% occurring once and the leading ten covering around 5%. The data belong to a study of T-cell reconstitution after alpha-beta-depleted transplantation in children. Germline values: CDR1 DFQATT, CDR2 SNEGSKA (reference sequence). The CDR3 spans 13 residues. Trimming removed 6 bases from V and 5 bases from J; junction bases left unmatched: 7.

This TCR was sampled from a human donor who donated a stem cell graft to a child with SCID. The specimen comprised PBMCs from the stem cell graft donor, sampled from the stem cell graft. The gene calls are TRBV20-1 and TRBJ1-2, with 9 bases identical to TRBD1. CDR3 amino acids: CSALGDRDYGYTF. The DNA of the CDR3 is TGCAGTGCCCTAGGGGACAGGGATTATGGCTACACCTTC.